This passage covers 21 T cell receptor beta chains from one sample sequenced in a study of T cells after yellow fever vaccination. MiXCR, run by TCRdb on the 5' RACE reads, gives a single entry per CDR3 protein. The sample lists 300,000 to 350,000 distinct CDR3 sequences; less than 9.5% were seen once. The specimen was PBMCs, collected about 49 days after the first yellow fever vaccination. These receptors all stem from a man aged 18 to 30 who received the YFV17D yellow fever vaccine.

This chain links TRBV27 with TRBJ2-1; no reliable D call. The CDR3 is 13 residues long. From germline, CDR1 is MNHEY and CDR2 SMNVEV (reference sequence). The V end was cut by 10 bases, the J end by 0 bases, with 10 bases between. This CDR3 is CATQSTSYNEQFF. The CDR3 DNA sequence: TGTGCCACCCAGAGTACCTCCTACAATGAGCAGTTCTTC.

This clonotype was recorded many times. The rearrangement links TRBV5-1 to TRBJ1-1; D remains unclear. Germline V gene data show CDR1 as SGHRS and CDR2 as YFSETQ. CDR3 length: 14 residues. Trimming took off 4 bases at V and 5 bases at J, with 15 bases between the two ends. This CDR3 reads CASSQNPGITEAFF. As DNA, the CDR3 is TGCGCCAGCAGCCAGAATCCGGGGATTACTGAAGCTTTCTTT. Variable domain in full (rest from reference TRBV5-1 and TRBJ1-1): KAGVTQTPRYLIKTRGQQVTLSCSPISGHRSVSWYQQTPGQGLQFLFEYFSETQRNKGNFPGRFSGRQFSNSRSEMNVSTLELGDSALYLCASSQNPGITEAFFGQGTRLTVV.

About this clonotype itself: A much more abundant neighbour one base away suggests this may be a read error. The chain carries TRBV5-6 and TRBJ2-7; D might be TRBD1 (6 bases). The CDR3 runs to 15 residues. Trimming removed 5 bases from V and 2 bases from J, with 17 bases in between. CDR1 is SGHDT, CDR2 YYEEEE, per germline. In nucleotides, the CDR3 is TGTGCCAGCAGACGCCGGGACACGCGACCCTACGAGCAGTACTTC. Encoded protein: CASRRRDTRPYEQYF.

This clonotype was observed many times. The CDR3 bases are TGTGCCAGTAGCCCAGGGGGAAGAAATCAGCCCCAGCATTTT. Residues: CASSPGGRNQPQHF. V usage is TRBV19 and J usage is TRBJ1-5; 7 nucleotides agree with TRBD1. In germline, CDR1 is LNHDA, CDR2 SQIVND (reference sequence). The CDR3 sequence is 14 residues long. Unmatched junction bases numbered 6, after V lost 6 bases and J lost 4 bases.

This chain uses TRBV7-8 with TRBJ2-3; the D gene could be TRBD1 or TRBD2 (5 bases each). V was trimmed by 2 bases and J by 1 base, leaving 16 bases between them. This CDR3 has 17 amino acids. Germline V CDR1 and CDR2: SGHVS, FQNEAQ. The CDR3, as DNA: TGTGCCAGCAGCTTAAGAGGGGCGGCTCAAGGCACAGATACGCAGTATTTT. This translates into CASSLRGAAQGTDTQYF.

This clonotype came up a few times. V usage is TRBV5-1 and J usage is TRBJ2-3; 11 bases are a match to TRBD2. V dropped 4 bases and J dropped 4; count of bases not matched to a gene: 5. Germline-derived CDR1 and CDR2 are SGHRS and YFSETQ. CDR3 length: 15 residues. This CDR3 reads CASSRSGGAADTQYF. CDR3 coding DNA: TGCGCCAGCAGCCGTAGCGGGGGGGCTGCAGATACGCAGTATTTT.

The chain employs TRBV3-1 and TRBJ2-7; 7 positions agree with TRBD1. CDR3 length: 13 amino acids. V trimming: 1 base; J trimming: 5 bases; junction bases outside the gene matches: 2. Germline CDR1 reads LGHDT; CDR2 reads YNNKEL (reference sequence). CDR3 nucleotides: TGTGCCAGCAGCCAAGGGACAGGTGACGAGCAGTACGTC. Translation: CASSQGTGDEQYV.

The gene calls are TRBV5-1 and TRBJ2-3, with TRBD2 matching over 14 bases. V lost 6 bases, J lost 5 bases, and 5 bases stayed unmatched. Germline V gene lookup returns CDR1 SGHRS and CDR2 YFSETQ. The CDR3 is 15 residues long. The CDR3 region is CASTRLAGGQDTQYF. The DNA for the CDR3 is TGCGCCAGCACCCGACTAGCGGGGGGGCAAGATACGCAGTATTTT.

This clonotype has ten or more counts. The chain recombines TRBV13 with TRBJ1-2; D not certain. CDR1 and CDR2 (germline): PRHDT, FYEKMQ (reference sequence). Trimming removed 5 bases from V and 12 bases from J, with 22 bases in between. The CDR3 has 14 residues. In nucleotides, the CDR3 is TGTGCCAGCAGCCTACAACCGGTTCTTTATGAGAACACCTTC. Protein sequence: CASSLQPVLYENTF.

J is TRBJ2-3 and V is TRBV21-1; no DNA check was done on the table's D call, TRBD1. TRBV21-1 is annotated as a pseudogene. CDR3 length: 17 amino acids. The CDR3 DNA reads TGTGCCAGCAGCAAAGTGGGGGGCCTACTACGAAAAGATACGCAGTATTTT. Translating gives CASSKVGGLLRKDTQYF.

This clonotype was seen a handful of times. J is TRBJ1-1 and V is TRBV5-1, with 8 bases fitting TRBD1. Unmatched junction bases numbered 2, after V lost 1 base and J lost 3 bases. The V gene's germline CDR1 is SGHRS and CDR2 YFSETQ. The CDR3 loop spans 14 amino acids. The CDR3 nucleotides are TGCGCCAGCAGCTTGTACAGGGGGGACACTGAAGCTTTCTTT. Its translation: CASSLYRGDTEAFF. Variable domain in full (rest from reference TRBV5-1 and TRBJ1-1): KAGVTQTPRYLIKTRGQQVTLSCSPISGHRSVSWYQQTPGQGLQFLFEYFSETQRNKGNFPGRFSGRQFSNSRSEMNVSTLELGDSALYLCASSLYRGDTEAFFGQGTRLTVV.

This chain links TRBV5-1 with TRBJ1-1, with 8 bases that match TRBD1. This CDR3 region has 15 residues. Trimming cost V 0 bases and J 5 bases; bases outside gene matches: 6. The germline V gene has CDR1 SGHRS and CDR2 YFSETQ. CDR3 DNA sequence: TGCGCCAGCAGCTTGGCCGGGACAGGACCGACTGAAGCTTTCTTT. It codes for CASSLAGTGPTEAFF.

There are a few counts of this clonotype. This chain uses TRBV5-1 with TRBJ2-1, with D perhaps matching TRBD1 (6 bases). The V end lost 3 bases, the J end lost 9 bases, and 16 bases lay between the germline ends. CDR3 length: 14 residues. CDR1 is SGHRS, CDR2 YFSETQ, per germline. CDR3 sequence (DNA): TGCGCCAGCAGCTGGATGGGGGCTGTAGGTGAGCAGTTCTTC. As protein: CASSWMGAVGEQFF.

The rearrangement uses TRBV5-6 and TRBJ1-4; D gene uncertain. V dropped 4 bases and J dropped 6 bases, with 4 bases sitting between them. The CDR3 runs to 11 residues. The germline gives CDR1 SGHDT, CDR2 YYEEEE. The CDR3 spells CASSVDEKLFF. Here the CDR3 DNA reads TGTGCCAGCAGCGTAGATGAAAAACTGTTTTTT.

In regard to this clonotype: A much larger clone differs from this one at a single base, so this may be a read error. This chain joins TRBV5-1 and TRBJ2-1; D might be TRBD2 (5 bases). There are 13 residues in the CDR3. Looked up from germline, CDR1 is SGHRS and CDR2 is YFSETQ. The DNA for the CDR3 is TGCGCCAGCCATCTAGCTTCCTACAATGAGCTGTTCTTC. It specifies CASHLASYNELFF.

This clonotype was seen a handful of times. This chain uses TRBV20-1 with TRBJ2-2; 9 bases are a match to TRBD2. This CDR3 has 15 residues. V shed 6 bases, J shed 5 bases, and the junction held 10 bases outside the gene matches. Germline V gene lookup returns CDR1 DFQATT and CDR2 SNEGSKA (reference sequence). CDR3 sequence (DNA): TGCAGTGCCCAGTCCGCGGGGGGGAGTACCGGGGAGCTGTTTTTT. Translated: CSAQSAGGSTGELFF.

A few counts support this clonotype. This sequence joins TRBV6-5 and TRBJ2-2, with TRBD2 matching 9 bases. CDR3 size: 18 residues. The germline CDR1 and CDR2 sequences are MNHEY and SVGAGI. The ends lost 2 bases at V and 6 bases at J; junction bases unmatched: 13. The CDR3, as DNA: TGTGCCAGCAGTTACCAGACCCCCGGGACTAGCTTCCCCGGGGAGCTGTTTTTT. This sequence encodes CASSYQTPGTSFPGELFF.

Only a few counts were recorded for this clonotype. J is TRBJ1-2 and V is TRBV12-3 or TRBV12-4; D is unresolved. The CDR3 loop spans 12 amino acids. Deletions cut 5 bases from V and 6 bases from J, with 10 bases between. Here the CDR3 reads CASSPKPNGYTF. CDR3 nucleotides: TGTGCCAGCAGTCCCAAACCCAATGGCTACACCTTC.

The J gene is TRBJ2-3, the V gene TRBV7-8; TRBD2 matches 11 bases. This CDR3 region has 15 residues. The V gene end was trimmed by 5 bases and the J gene end by 4 bases; junction bases not matched to a gene: 5. CDR1 and CDR2 (germline): SGHVS, FQNEAQ. CDR3 protein: CASSLLAGEPDTQYF. As DNA, the CDR3 is TGTGCCAGCAGCCTACTAGCGGGGGAACCAGATACGCAGTATTTT.

This clonotype has a handful of counts. The rearrangement joins TRBV9 to TRBJ2-2; no reliable D call. Germline CDR1 reads SGDLS; CDR2 reads YYNGEE. The CDR3 covers 13 residues. V shed 3 bases and J shed 4 bases, with 7 bases lying between them. CDR3 in DNA: TGTGCCAGCAGCGACCCCGGCACCGGGGAGCTGTTTTTT. The encoded protein is CASSDPGTGELFF. The full variable domain, completed using reference TRBV9 and TRBJ2-2, is DSGVTQTPKHLITATGQRVTLRCSPRSGDLSVYWYQQSLDQGLQFLIQYYNGEERAKGNILERFSAQQFPDLHSELNLSSLELGDSALYFCASSDPGTGELFFGEGSRLTVL.

This chain uses TRBV12-3 or TRBV12-4 with TRBJ1-5; 9 bases match TRBD1. CDR3 length: 15 residues. V was clipped by 5 bases and J by 3 bases; unmatched bases: 5. CDR3: CASSPRTGVNQPQHF. The CDR3, as DNA: TGTGCCAGCAGTCCCCGGACAGGGGTCAATCAGCCCCAGCATTTT.